The T cell receptor (beta chain) under discussion was sequenced for a study of blood T cell repertoires in COVID-19. On the study more broadly: The analysed material was cDNA or gDNA that came from T cells, B-cell-depleted T cells, or PBMCs.

Losses at the gene ends were 9 bases for V and 1 base for J; bases not matched to a gene: 5. This CDR3 region has 15 residues. The germline V gene has CDR1 MNHEY and CDR2 SMNVEV (reference sequence). It was during active infection that Seattle patients were enrolled and then longitudinally followed. Sequencing was performed with immunoSEQ multiplex PCR; in TCRdb, only in-frame clones are kept and a portion is missing. Of 140,000 to 150,000 clones listed, around 87% are singletons. Sequencing was performed on peripheral blood. This receptor was identified in a young man with COVID-19, enrolled during active disease. The chain has TRBV27 and TRBJ1-4; 10 bases line up with TRBD1. The CDR3 coding sequence is TGTGCCAGTTCGGACAGGGGGGGAACTAATGAAAAACTGTTTTTT. Its protein product is CASSDRGGTNEKLFF.